This T cell receptor (beta chain) was recovered during a study of blood T cell repertoires in COVID-19. The V gene's germline CDR1 is LGHNA and CDR2 YSLEER. The CDR3 contains 14 residues. Trimming shortened V by 4 bases and J by 0 bases, and 6 bases separated the two germline ends. The data were produced by immunoSEQ multiplex PCR, yet TCRdb's version contains in-frame clones alone and is incomplete. The table records about 66,000 clones, approximately 86% of them present only once. Source material: peripheral blood. The TCR was taken from a man in his 60s with acute or convalescent COVID-19. V is TRBV4-3 and J is TRBJ1-4; D perhaps matches TRBD1 (5 bases). CDR3: CASSPGATNEKLFF. DNA of the CDR3: TGCGCCAGCAGCCCGGGGGCAACTAATGAAAAACTGTTTTTT.